These T cell receptor beta chains were read from a single sample in a study of blood T cell repertoires in COVID-19. Libraries were prepared by immunoSEQ multiplex PCR; TCRdb keeps only in-frame clonotypes and omits some of them. The table lists around 150,000 clones, around 80% of them singletons. Sequenced material: PBMCs or T cells enriched from blood (not recorded which). These receptors were collected from a man between 65 and 79 years old who had been exposed to COVID-19. Both conserved end residues are part of each CDR3. D genes are given only for firm matches. Some rows mark clone size as missing; the rest say once, few, many or name a class of expanded clone.

d_call j_call v_call clone_size cdr3_nt cdr3_aa
NA TRBJ2-2 TRBV24-1 NA TGTGCCACCAGTGACCCTGGGACACGTTCCGGGGAGCTGTTTTTT CATSDPGTRSGELFF
NA TRBJ2-7 TRBV12-5 NA TGTGCTAGTGGTTCTATACACCCCCAGCGGTGGAGTGGCGAGCAGTACTTC CASGSIHPQRWSGEQYF
NA TRBJ2-7 TRBV7-2 few TGTGCCAGCAGCTTAGCTGGACTCATCTCGGGGGAGCAGTACTTC CASSLAGLISGEQYF
NA TRBJ1-1 TRBV6-5 NA TGTGCCAGCACCAATCCGTGGCAGAACACTGAAGCTTTCTTT CASTNPWQNTEAFF
TRBD1 TRBJ2-1 TRBV19 NA TGTGCCTGTACAGGACAGGGAACAACTAGCCCCTACAATGAGCAGTTCTTC CACTGQGTTSPYNEQFF
NA TRBJ1-2 TRBV11-1 NA TGTGCCAGCAGCTTGGGGGGGAACTATGGCTACACCTTC CASSLGGNYGYTF
NA TRBJ2-7 TRBV5-1 NA TGCGCCAGCAGCTTGGAAGGCAGGGCAATTCCCTACGAGCAGTACTTC CASSLEGRAIPYEQYF
NA TRBJ1-2 TRBV21-1 NA TGTGCCAGCAGCAATTGGGCGCCAGCTAACTATGGCTACACCTTC CASSNWAPANYGYTF
TRBD2 TRBJ2-5 TRBV14 NA TGTGCCAGCAGCCAAGGACTAGCGGGAGGCCAAGAGACCCAGTACTTC CASSQGLAGGQETQYF
TRBD2 TRBJ2-1 TRBV4-3 NA TGCGCCAGCAGCCAAGAAACTAGCGGGAGGTGGGGTGAGCAGTTCTTC CASSQETSGRWGEQFF
TRBD2 TRBJ2-5 TRBV15 NA TGTGCCACCAGCAGGGGACTAGCGGAAGAGACCCAGTACTTC CATSRGLAEETQYF
TRBD1 TRBJ2-5 TRBV3-1/TRBV3-2 NA TGTGCCAGCAGCCAGACAGGGCGACCGGAGACCCAGTACTTC CASSQTGRPETQYF
NA TRBJ2-2 TRBV3-1/TRBV3-2 NA TGTGCCAGCAGCCAAGATCGAGGACTACGGAACACCGGGGAGCTGTTTTTT CASSQDRGLRNTGELFF
NA TRBJ1-1 TRBV29-1 NA TGCAGCGTCAAGACAGTGAACACTGAAGCTTTCTTT CSVKTVNTEAFF
TRBD1 TRBJ1-1 TRBV18 NA TGTGCCAGCTCACCCGACAGGGCCACTGAAGCTTTCTTT CASSPDRATEAFF
NA TRBJ1-3 TRBV2 NA TGTGCCAGCGCACAATCAGGGGAGAAATCCGGAAACACCATATATTTT CASAQSGEKSGNTIYF
TRBD2 TRBJ2-5 TRBV4-1 NA TGCGCCAGCAGCCTCTCTACTAGCGGTCGAGAGACCCAGTACTTC CASSLSTSGRETQYF
TRBD1 TRBJ2-7 TRBV6-5 NA TGTGCCAGCCGATCCGGGACAGGTTCCTACGAGCAGTACTTC CASRSGTGSYEQYF
NA TRBJ1-6 TRBV5-1 NA TGCGCCAGCAGCTTGGGAACAGCAATTAATTCACCCCTCCACTTT CASSLGTAINSPLHF
NA TRBJ1-1 TRBV4-2 NA TGTGCCAGCAGCCAAGGTACGGGGGGCAACCCTGAAGCTTTCTTT CASSQGTGGNPEAFF
TRBD2 TRBJ2-5 TRBV5-6 NA TGTGCCAGCAGCTTGTGGGGGGGAGAGACCCAGTACTTC CASSLWGGETQYF
NA TRBJ1-5 TRBV11-2 NA TGTGCCAGCAGCCGAGGGATAAGCCAGCCCCAGCATTTT CASSRGISQPQHF
TRBD2 TRBJ2-7 TRBV20-1 NA TGCAGTGCTAGTCAGCGGCTAGCGGAGGGGACCTTC CSASQRLAEGTF
NA TRBJ2-3 TRBV5-4 NA TGTGCCAGCAGCTTGGCACAGGAGCGGGTATGGGATACGCAGTATTTT CASSLAQERVWDTQYF
TRBD2 TRBJ2-1 TRBV6-2/TRBV6-3 NA TGTGCCAGCAGTTACGAGGCGGGAGTCCGCCCTTACAATGAGCAGTTCTTC CASSYEAGVRPYNEQFF
TRBD1 TRBJ2-2 TRBV6-5 once TGTGCCAGCAGGGGACAGCCCGGCTCCGGGGAGCTGTTTTTT CASRGQPGSGELFF
NA TRBJ1-2 TRBV24-1 NA TGTGCCACCAGTGCGGGTCTTAACTATGGCTACACCTTC CATSAGLNYGYTF
NA TRBJ1-6 TRBV2 NA TGTGCCAGCAGTGAAGCCGAGCCCCCTTCACCCCTCCACTTT CASSEAEPPSPLHF
NA TRBJ1-1 TRBV25-1 NA TGTGCCAGCAGTGATCGAAGACAGAACACTGAAGCTTTCTTT CASSDRRQNTEAFF
NA TRBJ1-2 TRBV2 NA TGTGCCAGCACCCGGCAGGCCTGGGACTATGGCTACACCTTC CASTRQAWDYGYTF
NA TRBJ2-7 TRBV12-3/TRBV12-4 NA TGTGCCAGCGGGGCGCAATACGAGCAGTACTTC CASGAQYEQYF
TRBD1 TRBJ1-4 TRBV4-1 NA TGCGCCAGCAGTCGTAATTCCCAGGGGGCTGGAGAAAAACTGTTTTTT CASSRNSQGAGEKLFF
NA TRBJ1-2 TRBV7-9 NA TGTGCCAGCAGCTTAGGGGAAGGGGGATATGGCTACACCTTC CASSLGEGGYGYTF
TRBD1 TRBJ2-2 TRBV5-1 NA TGCGCCAGCCGTCGGTCGGAGACAGGGAGTACCGGGGAGCTGTTTTTT CASRRSETGSTGELFF
NA TRBJ1-3 TRBV6-1 NA TGTGCCAGCAGTGAAGCTATTTCTGGAAACACCATATATTTT CASSEAISGNTIYF
NA TRBJ1-4 TRBV21-1 NA TGTGCCAGCAGCAAAGTAGGAGCAACTAATGAAAAACTGTTTTTT CASSKVGATNEKLFF
NA TRBJ1-2 TRBV30 NA TGTGCCTGGAGTCCCGGGGTTTATGGCTACACCTTC CAWSPGVYGYTF
NA TRBJ2-5 TRBV12-3/TRBV12-4 NA TGTGCCAGCAGCAGGTTAAGCCAGGAGACCCAGTACTTC CASSRLSQETQYF
NA TRBJ2-7 TRBV5-4 NA TGTGCCAGCAGCTGGGGGACTGCTCCTACCGAGCAGTACTTC CASSWGTAPTEQYF
NA TRBJ1-1 TRBV7-9 NA TGTGCCAGCAGCTTCGGGTCGGCTGTGAACACTGAAGCTTTCTTT CASSFGSAVNTEAFF
TRBD1 TRBJ1-1 TRBV7-2 NA TGTGCCAGCAGCTTAGGGGGACAGGGGAACACTGAAGCTTTCTTT CASSLGGQGNTEAFF
TRBD1 TRBJ1-4 TRBV5-1 NA TGCGCCAGCAGCTACTGGGACAGCCTTAATGAAAAACTGTTTTTT CASSYWDSLNEKLFF
NA TRBJ2-1 TRBV19 NA TGTGCCAGTAGTATAGGACGGGGGGCGCTCTACAATGAGCAGTTCTTC CASSIGRGALYNEQFF